Here is one T cell receptor beta chain with its context. Antigen unknown. These data belong to a study of Ad26.COV2.S vaccination and SARS-CoV-2 variants. In the study overall: Donor got 5x10^10 or 1x10^11 viral particles of Ad26.COV2.S. Findings and caveats of the study: Comparability of non-spike TCR breadth was observed across vaccine and placebo recipients. From the TCR breadth and depth analyses, total T cell responses may have been underestimated.

Specified treatment: 19 received Ad26.COV2.S at low or high dose, single or two shots; 5 received placebo; per-sample allocation not given. Vaccine and placebo recipients were sampled on day 63 after the first injection. Ad26.COV2.S expressed prefusion-stabilized spike from the original Wuhan strain. Measured with immunoSEQ multiplex PCR; TCRdb has only the in-frame clones, and not every one. The profile shows about 350,000 clones, about 87% of them singletons. Trimming removed 3 bases from V and 1 base from J, with 13 bases in between. Germline V CDR1 and CDR2: LGHNA, YSLEER. CDR3 length equals 16 residues.

This TCR was sampled from a person aged 18 to 65 who received the Ad26.COV2.S COVID-19 vaccine or a placebo. Sequencing was performed on peripheral blood, taken in a trial of Ad26.COV2.S vaccine versus placebo. J is TRBJ2-1 and V is TRBV4-3; possible D gene TRBD1, 7 bases. CDR3 in amino acids: CASSHQGGRSYNEQFF. CDR3 coding DNA: TGCGCCAGCAGCCATCAGGGGGGTCGGTCCTACAATGAGCAGTTCTTC.